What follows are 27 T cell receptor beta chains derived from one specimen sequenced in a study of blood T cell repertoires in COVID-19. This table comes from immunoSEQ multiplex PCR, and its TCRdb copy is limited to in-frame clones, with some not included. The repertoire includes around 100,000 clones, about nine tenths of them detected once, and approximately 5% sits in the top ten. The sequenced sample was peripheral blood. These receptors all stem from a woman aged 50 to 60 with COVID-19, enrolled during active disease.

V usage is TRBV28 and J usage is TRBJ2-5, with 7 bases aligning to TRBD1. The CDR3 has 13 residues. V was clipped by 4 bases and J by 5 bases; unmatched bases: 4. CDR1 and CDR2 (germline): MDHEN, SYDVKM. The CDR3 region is CASSSYRGETQYF. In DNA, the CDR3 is TGTGCCAGCAGTTCCTACAGGGGCGAGACCCAGTACTTC.

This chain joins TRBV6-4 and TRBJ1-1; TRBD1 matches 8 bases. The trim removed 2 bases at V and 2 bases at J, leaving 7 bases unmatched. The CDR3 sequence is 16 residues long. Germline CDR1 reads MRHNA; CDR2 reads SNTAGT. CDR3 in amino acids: CASSDRNRGVNTEAFF. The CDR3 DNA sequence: TGTGCCAGCAGTGACCGAAACAGGGGGGTAAACACTGAAGCTTTCTTT.

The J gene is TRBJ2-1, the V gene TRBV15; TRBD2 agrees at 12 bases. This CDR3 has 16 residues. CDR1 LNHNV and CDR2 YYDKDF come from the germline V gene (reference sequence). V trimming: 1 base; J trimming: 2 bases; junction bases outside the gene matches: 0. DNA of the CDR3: TGTGCCACCAGCAGAGGACTAGCGGGGGCCTACAATGAGCAGTTCTTC. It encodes CATSRGLAGAYNEQFF.

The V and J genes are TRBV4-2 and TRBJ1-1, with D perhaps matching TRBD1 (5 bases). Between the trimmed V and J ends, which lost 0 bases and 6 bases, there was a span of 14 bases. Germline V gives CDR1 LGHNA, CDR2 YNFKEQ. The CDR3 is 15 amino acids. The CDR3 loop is CASSQDRQGFAEAFF. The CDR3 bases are TGTGCCAGCAGCCAAGATCGGCAGGGATTTGCTGAAGCTTTCTTT.

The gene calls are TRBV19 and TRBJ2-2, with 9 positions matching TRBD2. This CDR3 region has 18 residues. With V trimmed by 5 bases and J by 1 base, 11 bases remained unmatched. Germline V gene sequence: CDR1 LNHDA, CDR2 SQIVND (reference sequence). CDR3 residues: CASSSRGVAGENTGELFF. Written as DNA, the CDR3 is TGTGCCAGTAGTTCCCGCGGGGTAGCGGGGGAGAACACCGGGGAGCTGTTTTTT.

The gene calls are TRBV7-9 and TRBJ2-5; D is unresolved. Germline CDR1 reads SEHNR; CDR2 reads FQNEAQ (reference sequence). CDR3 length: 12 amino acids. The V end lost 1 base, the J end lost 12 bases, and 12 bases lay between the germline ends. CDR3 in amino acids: CASSLDSSTKYF. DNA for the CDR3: TGTGCCAGCAGCTTAGACTCGAGCACGAAGTACTTC.

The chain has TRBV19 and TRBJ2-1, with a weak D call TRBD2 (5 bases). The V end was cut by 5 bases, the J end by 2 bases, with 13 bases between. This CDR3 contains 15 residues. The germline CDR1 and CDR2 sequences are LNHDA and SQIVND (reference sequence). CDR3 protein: CASSAAGNPYNEQFF. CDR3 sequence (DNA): TGTGCCAGTAGTGCCGCGGGTAACCCCTACAATGAGCAGTTCTTC. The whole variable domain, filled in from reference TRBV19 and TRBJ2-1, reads DGGITQSPKYLFRKEGQNVTLSCEQNLNHDAMYWYRQDPGQGLRLIYYSQIVNDFQKGDIAEGYSVSREKKESFPLTVTSAQKNPTAFYLCASSAAGNPYNEQFFGPGTRLTVL.

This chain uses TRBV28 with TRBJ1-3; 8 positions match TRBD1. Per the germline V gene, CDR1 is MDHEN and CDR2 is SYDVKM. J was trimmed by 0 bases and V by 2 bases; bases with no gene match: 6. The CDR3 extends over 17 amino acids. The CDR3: CASSLSGTGSSGNTIYF. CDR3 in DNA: TGTGCCAGCAGTTTAAGTGGGACAGGCAGCTCTGGAAACACCATATATTTT.

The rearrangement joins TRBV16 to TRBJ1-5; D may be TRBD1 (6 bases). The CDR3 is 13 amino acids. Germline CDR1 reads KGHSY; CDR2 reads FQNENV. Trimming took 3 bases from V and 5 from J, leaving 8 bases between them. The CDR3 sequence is CASSQDSYQPQHF. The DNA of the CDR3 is TGTGCCAGCAGCCAGGACAGTTATCAGCCCCAGCATTTT.

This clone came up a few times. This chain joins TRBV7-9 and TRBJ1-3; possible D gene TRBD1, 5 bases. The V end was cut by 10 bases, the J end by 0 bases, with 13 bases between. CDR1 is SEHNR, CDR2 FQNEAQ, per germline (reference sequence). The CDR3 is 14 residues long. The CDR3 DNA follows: TGTGCCACGGCCGCAGGGCCCTCTGGAAACACCATATATTTT. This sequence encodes CATAAGPSGNTIYF.

Here the CDR3 reads CASSQGLLSPYGYTF. CDR3 DNA: TGTGCCAGCAGCCAAGGTTTACTCTCACCGTATGGCTACACCTTC. The V and J genes are TRBV3-1 (or the pseudogene TRBV3-2) and TRBJ1-2; D unclear. V was cut by 1 base and J by 5 bases, with 14 bases left in between. CDR1 is LGHDT, CDR2 YNNKEL, per germline (reference sequence). This CDR3 has 15 amino acids.

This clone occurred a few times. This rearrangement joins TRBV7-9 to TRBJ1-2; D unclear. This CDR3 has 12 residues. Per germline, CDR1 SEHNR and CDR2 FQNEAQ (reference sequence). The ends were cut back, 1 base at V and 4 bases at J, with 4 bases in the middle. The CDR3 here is CASSLGSYGYTF. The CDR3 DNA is TGTGCCAGCAGCTTAGGGAGCTATGGCTACACCTTC.

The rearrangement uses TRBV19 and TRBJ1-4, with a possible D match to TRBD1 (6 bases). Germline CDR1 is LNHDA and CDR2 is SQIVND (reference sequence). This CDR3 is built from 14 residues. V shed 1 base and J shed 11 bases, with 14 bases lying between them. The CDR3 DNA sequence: TGTGCCAGTAGTATAGTTGGGGGCGGAAGTAAACTGTTTTTT. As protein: CASSIVGGGSKLFF. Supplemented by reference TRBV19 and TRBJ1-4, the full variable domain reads DGGITQSPKYLFRKEGQNVTLSCEQNLNHDAMYWYRQDPGQGLRLIYYSQIVNDFQKGDIAEGYSVSREKKESFPLTVTSAQKNPTAFYLCASSIVGGGSKLFFGSGTQLSVL.

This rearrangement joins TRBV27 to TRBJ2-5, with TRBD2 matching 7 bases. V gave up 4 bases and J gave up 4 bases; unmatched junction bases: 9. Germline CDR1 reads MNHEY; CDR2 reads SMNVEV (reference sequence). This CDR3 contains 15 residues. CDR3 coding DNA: TGTGCCAGCAGTTGGGGGGACTACCCGGGAGAGACCCAGTACTTC. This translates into CASSWGDYPGETQYF.

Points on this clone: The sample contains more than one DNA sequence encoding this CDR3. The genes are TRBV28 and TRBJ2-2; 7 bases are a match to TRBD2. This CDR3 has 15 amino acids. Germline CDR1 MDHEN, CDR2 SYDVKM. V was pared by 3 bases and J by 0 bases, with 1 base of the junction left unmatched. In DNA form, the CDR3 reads TGTGCCAGCAGTTTTGGGGGGGCGAACACCGGGGAGCTGTTTTTT. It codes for CASSFGGANTGELFF.

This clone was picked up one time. The CDR3, as DNA: TGTGCCAGCAGCTTACAGGCCAGCACAGATACGCAGTATTTT. Its translation is CASSLQASTDTQYF. The rearrangement links TRBV7-8 to TRBJ2-3; D not certain. V gave up 2 bases and J gave up 0 bases, with 6 bases separating them. The CDR3 loop spans 14 amino acids. Germline CDR1 SGHVS, CDR2 FQNEAQ.

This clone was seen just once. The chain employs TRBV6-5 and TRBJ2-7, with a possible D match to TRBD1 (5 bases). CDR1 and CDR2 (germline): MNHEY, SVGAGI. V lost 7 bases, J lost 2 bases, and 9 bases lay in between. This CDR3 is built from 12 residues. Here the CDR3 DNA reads TGTGCCAGCACAGACAGTGCCTACGAGCAGTACTTC. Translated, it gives CASTDSAYEQYF.

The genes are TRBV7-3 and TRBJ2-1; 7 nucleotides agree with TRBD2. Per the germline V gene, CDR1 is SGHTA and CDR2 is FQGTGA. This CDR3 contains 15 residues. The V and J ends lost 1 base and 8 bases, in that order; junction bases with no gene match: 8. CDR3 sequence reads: CASSLNRGVSYEQFF. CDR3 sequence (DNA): TGTGCCAGCAGCTTAAACCGGGGGGTTAGTTATGAGCAGTTCTTC.

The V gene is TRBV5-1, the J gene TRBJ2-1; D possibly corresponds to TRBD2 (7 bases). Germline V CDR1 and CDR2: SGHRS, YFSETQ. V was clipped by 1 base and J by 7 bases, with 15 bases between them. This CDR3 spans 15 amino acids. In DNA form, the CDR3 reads TGCGCCAGCAGCTTGAGGTGGGGGGGCGATAATGAGCAGTTCTTC. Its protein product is CASSLRWGGDNEQFF.

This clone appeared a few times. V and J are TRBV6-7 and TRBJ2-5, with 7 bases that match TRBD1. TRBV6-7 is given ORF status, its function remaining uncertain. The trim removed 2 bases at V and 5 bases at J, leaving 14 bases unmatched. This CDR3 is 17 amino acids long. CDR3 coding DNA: TGTGCCAGCAGTTACCCACCCCGGGTGACAGGGACGGAGACCCAGTACTTC. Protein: CASSYPPRVTGTETQYF.

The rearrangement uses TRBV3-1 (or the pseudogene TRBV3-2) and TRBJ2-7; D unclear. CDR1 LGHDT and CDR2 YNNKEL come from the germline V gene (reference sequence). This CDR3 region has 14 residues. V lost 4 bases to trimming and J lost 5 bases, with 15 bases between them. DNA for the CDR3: TGTGCCAGCAGCCCCTTTAGCAGTAGTCACGAGCAGTACTTC. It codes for CASSPFSSSHEQYF.

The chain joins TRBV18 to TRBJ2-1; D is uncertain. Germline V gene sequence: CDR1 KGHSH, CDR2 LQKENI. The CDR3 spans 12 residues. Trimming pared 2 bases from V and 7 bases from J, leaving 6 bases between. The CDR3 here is CASSPFRNEQFF. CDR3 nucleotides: TGTGCCAGCTCACCATTCAGGAATGAGCAGTTCTTC.

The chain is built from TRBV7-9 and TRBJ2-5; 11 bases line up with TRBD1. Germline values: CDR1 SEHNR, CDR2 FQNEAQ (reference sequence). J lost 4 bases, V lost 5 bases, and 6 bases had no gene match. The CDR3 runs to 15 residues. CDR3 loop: CASSPLGQGAETQYF. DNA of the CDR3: TGTGCCAGCAGCCCGCTTGGACAGGGGGCAGAGACCCAGTACTTC.

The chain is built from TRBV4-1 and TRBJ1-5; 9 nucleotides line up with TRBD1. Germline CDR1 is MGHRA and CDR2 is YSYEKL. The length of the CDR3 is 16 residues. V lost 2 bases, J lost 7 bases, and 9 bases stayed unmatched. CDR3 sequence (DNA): TGCGCCAGCAGCCAAACCCCGGGACAGGGATTACAGCCCCAGCATTTT. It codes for CASSQTPGQGLQPQHF.

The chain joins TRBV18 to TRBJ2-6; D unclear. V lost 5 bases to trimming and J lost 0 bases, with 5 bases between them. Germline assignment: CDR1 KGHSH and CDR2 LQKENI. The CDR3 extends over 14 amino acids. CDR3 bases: TGTGCCAGCTCAACAGACTCTGGGGCCAACGTCCTGACTTTC. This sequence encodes CASSTDSGANVLTF.

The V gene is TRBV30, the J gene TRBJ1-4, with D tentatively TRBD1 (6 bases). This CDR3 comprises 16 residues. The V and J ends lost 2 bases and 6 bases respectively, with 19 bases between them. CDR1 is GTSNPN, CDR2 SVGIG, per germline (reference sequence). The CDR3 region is CAWSSSWGGGDEKLFF. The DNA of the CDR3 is TGTGCCTGGAGTTCCTCCTGGGGGGGCGGGGATGAAAAACTGTTTTTT.

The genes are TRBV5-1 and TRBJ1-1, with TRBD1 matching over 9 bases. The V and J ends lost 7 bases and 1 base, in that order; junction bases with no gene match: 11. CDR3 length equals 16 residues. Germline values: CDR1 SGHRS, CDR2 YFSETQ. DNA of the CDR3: TGCGCCAGCGGCTCGGGACAGGGTGAATCGAACACTGAAGCTTTCTTT. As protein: CASGSGQGESNTEAFF.